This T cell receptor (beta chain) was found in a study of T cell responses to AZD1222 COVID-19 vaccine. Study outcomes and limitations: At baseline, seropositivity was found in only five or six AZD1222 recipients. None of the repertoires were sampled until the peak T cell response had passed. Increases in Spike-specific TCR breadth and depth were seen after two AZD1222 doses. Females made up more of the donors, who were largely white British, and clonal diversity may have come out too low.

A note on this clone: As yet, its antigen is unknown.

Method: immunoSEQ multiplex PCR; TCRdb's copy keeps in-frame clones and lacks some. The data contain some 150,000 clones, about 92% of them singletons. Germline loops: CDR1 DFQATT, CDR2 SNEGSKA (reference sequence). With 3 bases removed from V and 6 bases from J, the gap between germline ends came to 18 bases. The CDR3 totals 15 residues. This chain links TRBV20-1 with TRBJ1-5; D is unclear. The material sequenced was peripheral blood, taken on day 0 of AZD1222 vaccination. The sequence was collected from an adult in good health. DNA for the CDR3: TGCAGTGCTAGTTGGGCACATGCAGCAGGTCAGCCCCAGCATTTT. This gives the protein CSASWAHAAGQPQHF.